These 7 T cell receptor beta chains were all obtained from the same sample, sequenced in a study of T cell responses to AZD1222 COVID-19 vaccine. This table comes from immunoSEQ multiplex PCR, and its TCRdb copy is limited to in-frame clones, with some not included. The table includes more than 150,000 clones, under 95% detected once. This specimen consisted of peripheral blood, obtained 28 days after the second AZD1222 dose. These receptors all stem from an adult who received the AZD1222 COVID-19 vaccine.

In this sample, this clone turned up once. The rearrangement links TRBV12-3 or TRBV12-4 to TRBJ2-3; D unclear. The CDR3 covers 13 residues. CDR3 coding DNA: TGTGCGGCCTCTGACTCCGGCACAGATACGCAGTATTTT. Translation: CAASDSGTDTQYF.

V gene TRBV7-8 combines with J gene TRBJ2-2; D call uncertain. In germline, CDR1 is SGHVS, CDR2 FQNEAQ. The germline V and J ends were trimmed by 9 bases and 5 bases, with 13 bases remaining between them. The CDR3 runs 13 residues. CDR3 amino acids: CASLRERTGELFF. The CDR3 region has the DNA TGTGCCAGTTTACGAGAAAGGACCGGGGAGCTGTTTTTT.

This chain uses TRBV28 with TRBJ2-7, with unresolved D. Germline V gene lookup returns CDR1 MDHEN and CDR2 SYDVKM. CDR3 size: 12 residues. Deletions cut 1 base from V and 7 bases from J, with 8 bases between. The CDR3 DNA reads TGTGCCAGCAGTTTATCGGGTCGAGAGCAGTACTTC. Amino acids: CASSLSGREQYF. Based on the CDR3 plus reference TRBV28 and TRBJ2-7, the full variable domain is DVKVTQSSRYLVKRTGEKVFLECVQDMDHENMFWYRQDPGLGLRLIYFSYDVKMKEKGDIPEGYSVSREKKERFSLILESASTNQTSMYLCASSLSGREQYFGPGTRLTVT.

The chain couples TRBV6-2 or TRBV6-3 to TRBJ2-7, with D possibly being TRBD2 (6 bases). CDR3 length equals 13 residues. The V end was cut by 5 bases, the J end by 3 bases, with 11 bases between. Germline V CDR1 and CDR2: MNHEY, SVGEGT. The chain's CDR3 is CASSGGVSYEQYF. CDR3 DNA: TGTGCCAGCAGTGGAGGGGTAAGCTACGAGCAGTACTTC.

This clone was recorded once. The chain is built from TRBV13 and TRBJ2-3, with D unclear. This CDR3 has 11 amino acids. The ends were cut back, 2 bases at V and 5 bases at J, with 2 bases in the middle. The germline V gene encodes CDR1 PRHDT and CDR2 FYEKMQ (reference sequence). CDR3 protein: CASSLLDTQYF. CDR3 in DNA: TGTGCCAGCAGCTTACTAGATACGCAGTATTTT.

V usage is TRBV19 and J usage is TRBJ1-3; D is uncertain. This CDR3 has 17 amino acids. V was shortened by 4 bases and J by 2 bases, with 18 bases between the two germline ends. Germline CDR1 reads LNHDA; CDR2 reads SQIVND (reference sequence). The CDR3 sequence: CASSTPSRVSPGNTIYF. CDR3 bases: TGTGCCAGTAGTACCCCGTCGCGGGTCAGCCCTGGAAACACCATATATTTT.

This clone occurred once. CDR3 bases: TGTGCCAGCAGCATAAGGCCGACAGTTAGCAATCAGCCCCAGCATTTT. Its translation is CASSIRPTVSNQPQHF. The chain has TRBV2 and TRBJ1-5; a possible D gene is TRBD1 (5 bases). Germline lookup yields CDR1 SNHLY and CDR2 FYNNEI. The CDR3 length is 16 residues. Trimming took 6 bases from V and 0 from J, leaving 15 bases between them. The full variable domain, rest sourced from reference TRBV2 and TRBJ1-5, is EPEVTQTPSHQVTQMGQEVILRCVPISNHLYFYWYRQILGQKVEFLVSFYNNEISEKSEIFDDQFSVERPDGSNFTLKIRSTKLEDSAMYFCASSIRPTVSNQPQHFGDGTRLSIL.